These T cell receptor beta chains were read from a single sample in a study of breast tumors, draining lymph nodes, adjacent tissues. TCRdb reprocessed the multiplex PCR reads with MiXCR, giving one entry per CDR3 protein. The data hold approximately 88,000 distinct CDR3 sequences, with approximately 30% observed a single time. The sample comprised axillary lymph node tissue. These receptors all stem from a female donor with breast cancer. Some clones in this sample may be carry-over from other donors' samples. Each CDR3 is given with its conserved first and last residue. The D gene is left open where the match is weak. Clone size is shown for a subset of rows, as once, few, many or a class of expanded clone.

clone_size: many
d_call: NA
j_call: TRBJ1-5
v_call: TRBV12-3/TRBV12-4
cdr3_aa: CATGNRNQPQHF
cdr3_nt: TGTGCCACGGGTAACAGAAATCAGCCCCAGCATTTT

clone_size: many
d_call: TRBD2
j_call: TRBJ2-5
v_call: TRBV5-8
cdr3_aa: CASTPGLADETQYF
cdr3_nt: TGTGCCAGCACCCCCGGGCTAGCGGACGAGACCCAGTACTTC

clone_size: NA
d_call: NA
j_call: TRBJ2-7
v_call: TRBV20-1
cdr3_aa: CSARRRSYEQYF
cdr3_nt: TGCAGTGCTAGAAGACGTTCCTACGAGCAGTACTTC

clone_size: many
d_call: NA
j_call: TRBJ2-1
v_call: TRBV19
cdr3_aa: CASSKGYNEQFF
cdr3_nt: TGTGCCAGTAGTAAGGGATACAATGAGCAGTTCTTC

clone_size: NA
d_call: NA
j_call: TRBJ2-5
v_call: TRBV7-3
cdr3_aa: CASSLTGGLQETQYF
cdr3_nt: TGTGCCAGCAGCTTAACGGGAGGACTTCAAGAGACCCAGTACTTC

clone_size: many
d_call: TRBD2
j_call: TRBJ2-1
v_call: TRBV20-1
cdr3_aa: CSARGLAGDPTEQFF
cdr3_nt: TGCAGTGCTAGAGGATTAGCGGGTGACCCAACTGAGCAGTTCTTC

clone_size: many
d_call: NA
j_call: TRBJ2-5
v_call: TRBV5-6
cdr3_aa: CASSGDRRAQETQYF
cdr3_nt: TGTGCCAGCAGCGGAGACAGGAGGGCCCAAGAGACCCAGTACTTC

clone_size: many
d_call: TRBD1
j_call: TRBJ1-5
v_call: TRBV20-1
cdr3_aa: CSATGTEGGNQPQHF
cdr3_nt: TGCAGTGCTACTGGGACAGAAGGAGGCAATCAGCCCCAGCATTTT

clone_size: many
d_call: TRBD1
j_call: TRBJ1-2
v_call: TRBV12-3/TRBV12-4
cdr3_aa: CASSLGQASYGYTF
cdr3_nt: TGTGCCAGCAGCCTTGGACAGGCCTCCTATGGCTACACCTTC

clone_size: many
d_call: NA
j_call: TRBJ1-4
v_call: TRBV6-5
cdr3_aa: CASFKRGGEKLFF
cdr3_nt: TGTGCCAGTTTTAAGCGGGGCGGTGAAAAACTGTTTTTT